The clone carrying this T cell receptor (beta chain) was seen a handful of times. TCRdb called the 5' RACE reads again in MiXCR, with one record for every CDR3 protein. The sample has some 790,000 distinct CDR3 sequences, about 20% seen once. This sample is part of a study of identical twins. Another study also made use of these data, one on T cells expressing NK-cell markers. This second study notes: HCMV seropositivity characterized most of the eight sequenced donors, and seronegativity one. Sorting was limited to alpha-beta TCR-expressing T cells with an anti-gamma-delta TCR antibody in several experiments.

This sequence was found in a woman aged 18-29 years in good health. The sample was PBMCs.

CDR3 in amino acids: CASSFRGLGPQHF. The CDR3 DNA reads TGTGCCAGCAGTTTTCGGGGACTTGGGCCCCAGCATTTT. The gene calls are TRBV12-3 or TRBV12-4 and TRBJ1-5, with D perhaps matching TRBD1 (5 bases). The CDR3 extends over 13 amino acids. Trimming left V 3 bases short and J 9 bases short, with 12 bases between.